The 30 T cell receptor beta chains reported below all come from one sample, sequenced in a study of OX40 agonist ivuxolimab in advanced cancers. Library generation was performed with the immunoSEQ multiplex PCR assay. TCRdb stores this immuneACCESS table with in-frame sequences only. Part of the clones is absent; in the studies checked, under half of the shortfall reflects unresolved V genes, and no reason is known for the rest. The sample table shows some 71,000 clones, and roughly nine tenths are seen once. The ten largest clonotypes hold just over 14% of the sample. The sequences come from CD4+ or CD8+ T cells sorted from blood, collected in a trial of the OX40 agonist ivuxolimab. Receptors originate from an adult with an advanced solid tumor such as melanoma, head and neck, liver or kidney cancer.

The chain carries TRBV7-9 and TRBJ2-1; tentatively, D is TRBD2 (5 bases). Per the germline V gene, CDR1 is SEHNR and CDR2 is FQNEAQ (reference sequence). The CDR3 extends over 14 amino acids. V lost 4 bases to trimming and J lost 8 bases, with 15 bases between them. The CDR3 sequence is CASSSEGLHDEQFF. CDR3 nucleotides: TGTGCCAGCAGCTCGGAAGGACTTCATGATGAGCAGTTCTTC.

The V gene is TRBV27, the J gene TRBJ2-7; a weak D match, TRBD1 (6 bases). The germline V gene encodes CDR1 MNHEY and CDR2 SMNVEV (reference sequence). V lost 3 bases, J lost 0 bases, and 9 bases lay in between. The CDR3 consists of 14 residues. The CDR3 spells CASSFTGSSYEQYF. The CDR3 region has the DNA TGTGCCAGCAGTTTCACAGGGAGCTCCTACGAGCAGTACTTC.

The gene calls are TRBV9 and TRBJ2-7, with D possibly being TRBD1 or TRBD2 (6 bases each). Trimming left V 4 bases short and J 1 base short, with 15 bases between. The CDR3 spans 15 residues. CDR1 is SGDLS, CDR2 YYNGEE, per germline. CDR3 amino acids: CASSPVGGASYEQYF. CDR3 coding DNA: TGTGCCAGCAGCCCGGTCGGGGGCGCGTCCTACGAGCAGTACTTC.

This chain connects TRBV15 to TRBJ2-7; D is unclear. This CDR3 region has 12 residues. Trimming shortened V by 6 bases and J by 2 bases, and 8 bases separated the two germline ends. Per the germline V gene, CDR1 is LNHNV and CDR2 is YYDKDF (reference sequence). The CDR3 DNA follows: TGTGCCACCAGTGGATCCGCCTACGAGCAGTACTTC. Encoded protein: CATSGSAYEQYF.

The chain couples TRBV5-6 to TRBJ2-7, with D perhaps TRBD2 (5 bases). Germline V gene lookup returns CDR1 SGHDT and CDR2 YYEEEE. Trimming removed 2 bases at V and 3 bases at J, with 12 bases between. The length of the CDR3 is 14 residues. In nucleotides, the CDR3 is TGTGCCAGCAGCTTCGGGGTAGGTAACTACGAGCAGTACTTC. Amino acid sequence: CASSFGVGNYEQYF.

V and J are TRBV6-6 and TRBJ2-7; 7 nucleotides align to TRBD1. After removal of 6 bases from V and 2 bases from J, the junction contained 10 bases not matched to a gene. This CDR3 spans 15 amino acids. Germline CDR1 MNHNY, CDR2 SVGAGI (reference sequence). CDR3 sequence (DNA): TGTGCCAGCAGCCCCAGGGGGAATCAGGCCTACGAGCAGTACTTC. Its translation: CASSPRGNQAYEQYF.

The chain links TRBV7-8 to TRBJ2-1, with 9 bases lining up with TRBD2. From germline, CDR1 is SGHVS and CDR2 FQNEAQ. CDR3 length equals 16 residues. The V gene end was trimmed by 5 bases and the J gene end by 7 bases; junction bases not matched to a gene: 12. CDR3: CASSGFSREGGNEQFF. CDR3 DNA: TGTGCCAGCAGCGGCTTTTCGCGGGAGGGCGGGAATGAGCAGTTCTTC.

This clone was found many times. The chain recombines TRBV14 with TRBJ2-1, with TRBD2 identical over 12 bases. Looked up from germline, CDR1 is SGHDN and CDR2 is FVKESK. This CDR3 has 19 residues. Unmatched junction bases numbered 11, after V lost 4 bases and J lost 1 base. The CDR3 region is CASSPPVRTSGNSYNEQFF. The CDR3 bases are TGTGCCAGCAGCCCCCCGGTCAGGACTAGCGGGAATTCCTACAATGAGCAGTTCTTC. The full variable domain, completed using reference TRBV14 and TRBJ2-1, is EAGVTQFPSHSVIEKGQTVTLRCDPISGHDNLYWYRRVMGKEIKFLLHFVKESKQDESGMPNNRFLAERTGGTYSTLKVQPAELEDSGVYFCASSPPVRTSGNSYNEQFFGPGTRLTVL.

This sequence joins TRBV6-4 and TRBJ2-2, with a weak D call TRBD1 (5 bases). Germline CDR1 MRHNA, CDR2 SNTAGT. V lost 0 bases, J lost 3 bases, and 8 bases lay in between. The CDR3 covers 15 residues. This CDR3 is CASSDSGLHTGELFF. CDR3 sequence (DNA): TGTGCCAGCAGTGACTCGGGGCTCCACACCGGGGAGCTGTTTTTT.

This rearrangement joins TRBV7-3 to TRBJ2-2; 8 nucleotides match TRBD2. The germline V gene has CDR1 SGHTA and CDR2 FQGTGA. V lost 2 bases and J lost 7; bases outside the gene matches: 9. The CDR3 sequence is 16 residues long. The CDR3 spells CASSLALAGRGGELFF. Written as DNA, the CDR3 is TGTGCCAGCAGCTTAGCCCTAGCGGGCCGTGGCGGGGAGCTGTTTTTT.

The J gene is TRBJ2-1, the V gene TRBV28, with D perhaps being TRBD1 or TRBD2 (5 bases each). Germline CDR1 reads MDHEN; CDR2 reads SYDVKM. V dropped 3 bases and J dropped 6 bases, with 18 bases sitting between them. CDR3 length: 16 residues. The CDR3 DNA reads as TGTGCCAGCAGTTTTATCGAGGGGTATTGGCCCAATGAGCAGTTCTTC. Protein product: CASSFIEGYWPNEQFF.

The V call is TRBV27, the J call TRBJ2-7; the D gene is possibly TRBD1 (5 bases). Per germline, CDR1 MNHEY and CDR2 SMNVEV (reference sequence). The CDR3 runs 15 residues. Trimming stripped 0 bases from V and 2 bases from J, with 11 bases between. CDR3: CASSLSGVITYEQYF. The DNA for the CDR3 is TGTGCCAGCAGTTTATCAGGGGTGATTACCTACGAGCAGTACTTC.

This chain links TRBV27 with TRBJ2-1; D possibly corresponds to TRBD2 (5 bases). This CDR3 region has 16 residues. V shed 4 bases and J shed 0 bases, with 13 bases lying between them. The germline gives CDR1 MNHEY, CDR2 SMNVEV (reference sequence). This CDR3 reads CASSSSKAVSYNEQFF. CDR3 coding DNA: TGTGCCAGCAGTTCTTCTAAAGCGGTCTCCTACAATGAGCAGTTCTTC.

J is TRBJ2-1 and V is TRBV21-1; the table assigns TRBD2, which was not confirmed against the DNA. TRBV21-1 is a known pseudogene. The CDR3 covers 14 residues. CDR3 loop: CASKSLRETNEQFF. CDR3 coding DNA: TGTGCCAGCAAGTCTCTGCGGGAGACAAATGAGCAGTTCTTC.

This clone was observed a single time. At the DNA level, this CDR3 is encoded by other sequences in the same sample as well. This chain uses TRBV5-1 with TRBJ2-3, with D perhaps matching TRBD2 (6 bases). Germline lookup yields CDR1 SGHRS and CDR2 YFSETQ. V lost 0 bases, J lost 4 bases, and 12 bases lay in between. This CDR3 comprises 15 residues. The CDR3 loop reads CASSLEGGVADTQYF. Here the CDR3 DNA reads TGCGCCAGCAGCTTGGAGGGAGGAGTGGCAGATACGCAGTATTTT.

The chain is built from TRBV27 and TRBJ1-3; unclear D gene. V was shortened by 6 bases and J by 0 bases, with 12 bases between the two germline ends. This CDR3 has 15 residues. CDR1 and CDR2 (germline): MNHEY, SMNVEV (reference sequence). Written as DNA, the CDR3 is TGTGCCAGCAGAACCGGTGGCCTCTCTGGAAACACCATATATTTT. Protein sequence: CASRTGGLSGNTIYF.

The chain recombines TRBV2 with TRBJ2-1, with 11 bases matching TRBD2. The V segment lost 4 bases and the J segment 2 bases; nucleotides outside the gene matches: 7. Germline V gene data show CDR1 as SNHLY and CDR2 as FYNNEI. The CDR3 runs to 17 residues. DNA of the CDR3: TGTGCCAGCAGTGTAGCGGGAGGGCTTTCTACCTACAATGAGCAGTTCTTC. As protein: CASSVAGGLSTYNEQFF. Full variable domain (rest looked up from reference TRBV2 and TRBJ2-1): EPEVTQTPSHQVTQMGQEVILRCVPISNHLYFYWYRQILGQKVEFLVSFYNNEISEKSEIFDDQFSVERPDGSNFTLKIRSTKLEDSAMYFCASSVAGGLSTYNEQFFGPGTRLTVL.

This chain joins TRBV4-2 and TRBJ1-1, with D possibly matching TRBD1 (5 bases). With 4 bases removed from V and 7 bases from J, the gap between germline ends came to 16 bases. Germline V lookup: CDR1 LGHNA, CDR2 YNFKEQ. The CDR3 is made up of 14 amino acids. The CDR3 loop reads CASSRVGLTVEAFF. CDR3 in DNA: TGTGCCAGCAGCCGGGTCGGGTTGACAGTTGAAGCTTTCTTT.

DNA of the CDR3: TGTGCCAGCTCACCAAGGGGTAGGGGCTTGGGCACTGAAGCTTTCTTT. This sequence encodes CASSPRGRGLGTEAFF. V is TRBV18 and J is TRBJ1-1; possibly TRBD1 for D (5 bases). The ends were cut back, 2 bases at V and 4 bases at J, with 17 bases in the middle. CDR1 and CDR2 (germline): KGHSH, LQKENI. The CDR3 is 16 residues long.

This chain joins TRBV16 and TRBJ1-1; D remains ambiguous. With 4 bases removed from V and 8 bases from J, the gap between germline ends came to 8 bases. The CDR3 sequence is 11 residues long. CDR1 and CDR2 from the germline V gene are KGHSY and FQNENV. The CDR3: CASSLRPEAFF. The CDR3 coding sequence is TGTGCCAGCAGCCTTCGCCCCGAAGCTTTCTTT.

The genes are TRBV13 and TRBJ2-6; D may be TRBD1 (5 bases). The germline V and J ends were trimmed by 5 bases and 1 base, with 9 bases remaining between them. Germline CDR1 reads PRHDT; CDR2 reads FYEKMQ (reference sequence). The CDR3 totals 15 residues. Here the CDR3 DNA reads TGTGCCAGCAGCGCGCAGGGTTCTGGGGCCAACGTCCTGACTTTC. Protein sequence: CASSAQGSGANVLTF.

The chain is built from TRBV5-1 and TRBJ1-1, with 12 bases identical to TRBD1. The V gene's germline CDR1 is SGHRS and CDR2 YFSETQ. The CDR3 loop spans 14 amino acids. V was clipped by 4 bases and J by 5 bases; unmatched bases: 3. This chain's CDR3 is CASSGDRGLTEAFF. CDR3 in DNA: TGCGCCAGCAGCGGGGACAGGGGGCTTACTGAAGCTTTCTTT.

Written as DNA, the CDR3 is TGTGCCACCAGCAGAGATAAACAGGCAGATACGCAGTATTTT. This codes for CATSRDKQADTQYF. The chain couples TRBV15 to TRBJ2-3, with TRBD1 as a possible D gene (5 bases). V shed 0 bases and J shed 4 bases, with 8 bases lying between them. The CDR3 consists of 14 residues. The germline CDR1 and CDR2 sequences are LNHNV and YYDKDF (reference sequence).

The rearrangement links TRBV28 to TRBJ1-1, with 7 bases identical to TRBD1. V gave up 7 bases and J gave up 5 bases; unmatched junction bases: 4. CDR3 size: 12 residues. Germline lookup yields CDR1 MDHEN and CDR2 SYDVKM. The CDR3 is CASNTGETEAFF. DNA for the CDR3: TGTGCCAGCAATACAGGGGAAACTGAAGCTTTCTTT. The entire variable domain, with the rest obtained from reference TRBV28 and TRBJ1-1, is as follows: DVKVTQSSRYLVKRTGEKVFLECVQDMDHENMFWYRQDPGLGLRLIYFSYDVKMKEKGDIPEGYSVSREKKERFSLILESASTNQTSMYLCASNTGETEAFFGQGTRLTVV.

V gene TRBV25-1 combines with J gene TRBJ2-2; D is possibly TRBD2 (6 bases). The CDR3 is 12 amino acids. V lost 8 bases and J 6 bases, leaving 10 bases between the germline ends. In germline, CDR1 is MGHDK, CDR2 SYGVNS. The CDR3, as DNA: TGTGCCAGCGGAGGGAGTCCCGGGGAGCTGTTTTTT. Its protein is CASGGSPGELFF. Full variable domain (rest looked up from reference TRBV25-1 and TRBJ2-2): EADIYQTPRYLVIGTGKKITLECSQTMGHDKMYWYQQDPGMELHLIHYSYGVNSTEKGDLSSESTVSRIRTEHFPLTLESARPSHTSQYLCASGGSPGELFFGEGSRLTVL.

This chain links TRBV28 with TRBJ2-7, with 7 positions matching TRBD2. The CDR3 is made up of 14 amino acids. V gave up 6 bases and J gave up 2 bases; unmatched junction bases: 7. Germline CDR1 is MDHEN and CDR2 is SYDVKM. This chain's CDR3 is CASRLSSGTYEQYF. In nucleotides, the CDR3 is TGTGCCAGCAGACTTTCTAGCGGCACCTACGAGCAGTACTTC.

This chain links TRBV10-3 with TRBJ2-3; 15 bases agree with TRBD2. The CDR3 loop spans 17 amino acids. The germline gives CDR1 ENHRY, CDR2 SYGVKD. Losses at the gene ends were 3 bases for V and 5 bases for J; bases not matched to a gene: 6. DNA of the CDR3: TGTGCCATCAGTGAATGGACTAGCGGGAGGGCCGTAGATACGCAGTATTTT. Protein: CAISEWTSGRAVDTQYF.

The chain uses TRBV6-1 and TRBJ2-2; D perhaps matches TRBD2 (5 bases). The CDR3 has 13 residues. Between the trimmed V and J ends, which lost 5 bases and 9 bases, there was a span of 13 bases. Germline assignment: CDR1 MNHNS and CDR2 SASEGT. As DNA, the CDR3 is TGTGCCAGCAGTTCAGCCGGGGAACGGGAGCTGTTTTTT. Translated, it gives CASSSAGERELFF.

The CDR3 region has the DNA TGTGCCAGCAGTTTAATATGGGAGAACACTGAAGCTTTCTTT. The encoded protein is CASSLIWENTEAFF. The chain uses TRBV28 and TRBJ1-1; D is undetermined. The germline gives CDR1 MDHEN, CDR2 SYDVKM. Deletions cut 2 bases from V and 1 base from J, with 8 bases between. The CDR3 has 14 residues.

V and J are TRBV11-2 and TRBJ1-4; tentative D call: TRBD1 (6 bases). Germline V gene data show CDR1 as SGHAT and CDR2 as FQNNGV. Trimming cost V 5 bases and J 8 bases, with 18 bases left between them. The CDR3 consists of 15 residues. The CDR3 DNA sequence: TGTGCCAGCAGCGAACAGGGTTCCTTGGGAGAAAAACTGTTTTTT. This encodes CASSEQGSLGEKLFF. Filled out from reference TRBV11-2 and TRBJ1-4, the complete variable domain reads EAGVAQSPRYKIIEKRQSVAFWCNPISGHATLYWYQQILGQGPKLLIQFQNNGVVDDSQLPKDRFSAERLKGVDSTLKIQPAKLEDSAVYLCASSEQGSLGEKLFFGSGTQLSVL.